This T cell receptor beta chain was captured by sequencing in a study of beta chain features in type 1 diabetes. CDR3 length: 15 residues. Trimming left V 0 bases short and J 1 base short, with 7 bases between. Germline V gene sequence: CDR1 MNHEY, CDR2 SVGAGI. Sequenced material consisted of expressed TCRB transcripts (all of the isolated RNA was reverse transcribed). Data came from immunoSEQ multiplex PCR; TCRdb stores just in-frame clones and leaves some out. The sample records under 150,000 clones, 40% to 55% being singletons. The sample consisted of Tregs from blood. The receptor's source is a man younger than 30 in good health. This rearrangement joins TRBV6-5 to TRBJ1-3; D is uncertain. This CDR3 reads CASSYSAASGNTIYF. The CDR3 DNA sequence: TGTGCCAGCAGTTACTCCGCGGCGTCTGGAAACACCATATATTTT.